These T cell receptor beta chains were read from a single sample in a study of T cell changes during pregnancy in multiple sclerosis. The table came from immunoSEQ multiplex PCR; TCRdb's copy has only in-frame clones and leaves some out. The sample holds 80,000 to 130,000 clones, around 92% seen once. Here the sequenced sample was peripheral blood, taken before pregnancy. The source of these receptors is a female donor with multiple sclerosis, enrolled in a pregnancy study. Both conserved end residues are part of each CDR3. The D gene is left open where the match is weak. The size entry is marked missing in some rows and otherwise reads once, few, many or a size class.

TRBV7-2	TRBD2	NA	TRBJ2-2	TGTGCCACCAGGAGGGGTCAGCGGGAGGGCCTCGCGAACACCGGGGAGCTGTTTTTT	CATRRGQREGLANTGELFF
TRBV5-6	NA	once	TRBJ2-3	TGTGCCAGCAGCTTGTTGGGGGCAGCAGATACGCAGTATTTT	CASSLLGAADTQYF
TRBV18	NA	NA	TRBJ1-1	TGTGCCAGCTCCCCGTCGGGGTTAGGAAACACTGAAGCTTTCTTT	CASSPSGLGNTEAFF
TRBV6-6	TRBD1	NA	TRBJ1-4	TGTGCCAGCAGTTACTCGGGACAGATTAATGAAAAACTGTTTTTT	CASSYSGQINEKLFF
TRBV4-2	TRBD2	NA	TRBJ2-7	TGTGCCAGCAGCCAACCGGGGACTAGCGGGGTGAACTCCTACGAGCAGTACTTC	CASSQPGTSGVNSYEQYF
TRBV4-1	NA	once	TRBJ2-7	TGCGCCAGCAGCCAATCTAGGGACTCCCCCTACGAGCAGTACTTC	CASSQSRDSPYEQYF
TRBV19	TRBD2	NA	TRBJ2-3	TGTGCCAGTAGTATAAGCGGGAGCAGCACAGATACGCAGTATTTT	CASSISGSSTDTQYF
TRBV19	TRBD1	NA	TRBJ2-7	TGTGCCAGTAGTATAAGTGGGACAGCCTACTACGAGCAGTACTTC	CASSISGTAYYEQYF
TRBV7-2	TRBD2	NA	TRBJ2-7	TGTGCCAGCAGCTCCGGACTAGCGATATTTGAGCAGTACTTC	CASSSGLAIFEQYF
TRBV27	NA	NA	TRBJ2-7	TGTGCCAGCAGTGCCCTAAACCAGGGCGAGCAGTACTTC	CASSALNQGEQYF
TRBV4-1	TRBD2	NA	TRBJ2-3	TGCGCCAGCAGCCCACTAGGACTAGCGGGGGACACAGATACGCAGTATTTT	CASSPLGLAGDTDTQYF
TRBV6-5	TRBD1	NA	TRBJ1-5	TGTGCCAGCAGTTTGACAGGGTTTAGGGATCAGCCCCAGCATTTT	CASSLTGFRDQPQHF
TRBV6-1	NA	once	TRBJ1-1	TGTGCCAGCAGTGAAGGGACAAAGAACACTGAAGCTTTCTTT	CASSEGTKNTEAFF
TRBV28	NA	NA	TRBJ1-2	TGTGCCAGCAGTATTGGCAGGGCTACCTATGGCTACACCTTC	CASSIGRATYGYTF
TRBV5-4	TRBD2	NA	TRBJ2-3	TGTGCCAGCAGCTTGCCGGGACTAGTTCAAGATACGCAGTATTTT	CASSLPGLVQDTQYF
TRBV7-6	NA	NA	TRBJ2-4	TGTGCCAGCAGCTCCGAAATTGGGCGGGTCCTAGCCAAAAACATTCAGTACTTC	CASSSEIGRVLAKNIQYF
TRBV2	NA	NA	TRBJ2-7	TGTGCCAGCAGTGAAGAGAACAGGCCGCGATACGAGCAGTACTTC	CASSEENRPRYEQYF
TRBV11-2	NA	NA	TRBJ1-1	TGTGCCAGCAGCTTAGGCAGGGTGGGAACTGAAGCTTTCTTT	CASSLGRVGTEAFF
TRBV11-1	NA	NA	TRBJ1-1	TGTGCCAGCAGCTTAGCGGCGGGCCGCGACACTGAAGCTTTCTTT	CASSLAAGRDTEAFF
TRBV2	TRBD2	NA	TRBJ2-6	TGTGCCAGCAGTATTCGGGGGGATTCTGGGGCCAACGTCCTGACTTTC	CASSIRGDSGANVLTF
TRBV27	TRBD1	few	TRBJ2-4	TGTGCCAGCAGTGGACGACAGGGCCCGCTGTACTTC	CASSGRQGPLYF
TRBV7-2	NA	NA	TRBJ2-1	TGTGCCAGCAGCTTAGCTCGGCGGAATGAGCAGTTCTTC	CASSLARRNEQFF
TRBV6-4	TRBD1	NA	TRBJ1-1	TGTGCCAGCAGGTTGACAGGGAAGGGTGAAGCTTTCTTT	CASRLTGKGEAFF
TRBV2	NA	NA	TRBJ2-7	TGTGCCAGCAGTGCCACAGGGAACTACGAGCAGTACTTC	CASSATGNYEQYF
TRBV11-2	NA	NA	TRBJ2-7	TGTGCCAGCAGCTTAGCTCCTCCGTCCTACGAGCAGTACTTC	CASSLAPPSYEQYF
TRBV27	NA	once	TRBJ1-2	TGTGCCAGCAGTTTATGGTCCGGGGACTATGGCTACACCTTC	CASSLWSGDYGYTF
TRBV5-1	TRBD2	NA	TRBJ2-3	TGCGCCAGCAGCCCAAGACTAGCAGACACAGATACGCAGTATTTT	CASSPRLADTDTQYF
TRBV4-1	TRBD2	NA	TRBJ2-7	TGCGCCAGCAGCCGGGGGGGGGCCTACGAGCAGTACTTC	CASSRGGAYEQYF
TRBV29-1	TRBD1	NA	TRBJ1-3	TGCAGCGCCTGGACAGGGGAACATAGAAACACCATATATTTT	CSAWTGEHRNTIYF
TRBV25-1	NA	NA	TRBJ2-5	TGTGCCAGCAGTGACCGTCGCCAAACACAAGAGACCCAGTACTTC	CASSDRRQTQETQYF
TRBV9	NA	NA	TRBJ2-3	TGTGCCAGCAGCGTTCAGGCTCCCAGCGGCCGCACAGATACGCAGTATTTT	CASSVQAPSGRTDTQYF
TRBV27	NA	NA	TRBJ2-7	TGTGCCAGCAGTTTATCTCTGGCAGGGCTCGACGAGCAGTACTTC	CASSLSLAGLDEQYF
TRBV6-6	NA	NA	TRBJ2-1	TGTGCCAGCAGCCCTGAGAGGGTGGGCAATGAGCAGTTCTTC	CASSPERVGNEQFF
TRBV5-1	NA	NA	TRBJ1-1	TGCGCCAGCAGCGTGAGGGAGAACACTGAAGCTTTCTTT	CASSVRENTEAFF
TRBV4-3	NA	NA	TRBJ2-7	TGCGCCAGCAGCCGCAGGGCAGGGGACGAGCAGTACTTC	CASSRRAGDEQYF
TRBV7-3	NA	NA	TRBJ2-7	TGTGCCAGCAGCTTGGGGGCCAACGAGCAGTACTTC	CASSLGANEQYF
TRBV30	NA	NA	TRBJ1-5	TGTGCCTGGAGTCGGGGCAGGGGCACTAATAGCAATCAGCCCCAGCATTTT	CAWSRGRGTNSNQPQHF
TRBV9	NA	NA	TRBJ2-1	TGTGCCAGCAGCGTCACTGACAACAATGAGCAGTTCTTC	CASSVTDNNEQFF
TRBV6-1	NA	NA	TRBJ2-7	TGTGCCAGCAGAAGCTACCCCACTAACGAGCAGTACTTC	CASRSYPTNEQYF
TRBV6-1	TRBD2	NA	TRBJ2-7	TGTGCCAGCAGGGGGGGGTCTACCTACGAGCAGTACTTC	CASRGGSTYEQYF
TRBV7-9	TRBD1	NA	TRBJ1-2	TGTGCCAGCAGCCGCCCCACAGACAGGGGAGGCTACACCTTC	CASSRPTDRGGYTF
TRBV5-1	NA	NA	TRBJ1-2	TGCGCCAGCAGCTTGGACACAGTCTATGGCTACACCTTC	CASSLDTVYGYTF
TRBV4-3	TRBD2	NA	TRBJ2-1	TGCGCCAGCAGCCAAGACGGGGGGTACAATGAGCAGTTCTTC	CASSQDGGYNEQFF
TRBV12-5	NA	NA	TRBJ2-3	TGTGCTAGTGGTTTGCCGCCCAGGGGATTGAGGGCAGATACGCAGTATTTT	CASGLPPRGLRADTQYF
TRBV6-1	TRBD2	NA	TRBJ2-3	TGTGCCAGCAGTGATGGTAGCGGGACCACAGATACGCAGTATTTT	CASSDGSGTTDTQYF
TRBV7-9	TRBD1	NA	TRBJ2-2	TGTGCCAGCAGCTTAGTGGGGACAGGGAACACCGGGGAGCTGTTTTTT	CASSLVGTGNTGELFF
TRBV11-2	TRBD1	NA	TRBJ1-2	TGTGCCAGCAGCCCTATTAGTCGGGGGGGGACAGGGCGATTTGGCTACACCTTC	CASSPISRGGTGRFGYTF
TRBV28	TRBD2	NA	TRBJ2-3	TGTGCCAGCAGTTCCGGGAGGGGCACAGATACGCAGTATTTT	CASSSGRGTDTQYF
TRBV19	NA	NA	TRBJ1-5	TGTGCCAGTAGTACCCGACAGGTTGGACAGCCCCAGCATTTT	CASSTRQVGQPQHF
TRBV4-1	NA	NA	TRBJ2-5	TGCGCCAGCAGCCAAGTGGAGTACCAAGAGACCCAGTACTTC	CASSQVEYQETQYF
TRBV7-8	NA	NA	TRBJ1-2	TGTGCCAGCAGCTTAGTCCCCCGGGGGGCAGTGTATGGCTACACCTTC	CASSLVPRGAVYGYTF
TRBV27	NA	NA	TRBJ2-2	TGTGCCAGCAGCCTCAGGGGGGTCAACGGGGAGCTGTTTTTT	CASSLRGVNGELFF
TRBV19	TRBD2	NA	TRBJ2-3	TGTGCCAGTAAGGCTAGCGGGAGGGAAGATACGCAGTATTTT	CASKASGREDTQYF
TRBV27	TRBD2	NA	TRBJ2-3	TGTGCCAGCAGTTTATCGGGAGGGGCGACAGATACGCAGTATTTT	CASSLSGGATDTQYF
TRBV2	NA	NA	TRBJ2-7	TGTGCCAGCAGCAACACACAGTCCTACGAGCAGTACTTC	CASSNTQSYEQYF